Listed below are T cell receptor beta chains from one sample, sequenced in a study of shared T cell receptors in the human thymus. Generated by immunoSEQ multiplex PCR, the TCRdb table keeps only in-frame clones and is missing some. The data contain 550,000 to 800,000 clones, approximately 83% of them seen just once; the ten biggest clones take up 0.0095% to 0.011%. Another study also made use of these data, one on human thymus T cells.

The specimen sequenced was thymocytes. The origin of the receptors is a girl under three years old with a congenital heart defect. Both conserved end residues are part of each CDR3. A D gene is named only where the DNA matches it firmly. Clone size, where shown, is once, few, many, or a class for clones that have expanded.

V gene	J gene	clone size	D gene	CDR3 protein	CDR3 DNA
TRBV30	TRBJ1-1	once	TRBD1	CAWSGQGGTEAFF	TGTGCCTGGAGCGGACAGGGGGGCACTGAAGCTTTCTTT
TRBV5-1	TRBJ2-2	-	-	CASSLGRSGPGNTGELFF	TGCGCCAGCAGCTTGGGAAGGAGCGGGCCCGGCAACACCGGGGAGCTGTTTTTT
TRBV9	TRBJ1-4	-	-	CASSARSSTNEKLFF	TGTGCCAGCAGCGCTAGGAGTTCAACTAATGAAAAACTGTTTTTT
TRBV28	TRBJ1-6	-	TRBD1	CASSLKRGARQGGYNSPLHF	TGTGCCAGCAGTTTAAAAAGGGGGGCAAGACAGGGAGGCTATAATTCACCCCTCCACTTT
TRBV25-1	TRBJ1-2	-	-	CASSVTGYGYTF	TGTGCCAGCAGTGTAACAGGTTATGGCTACACCTTC
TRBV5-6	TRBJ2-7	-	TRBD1	CASSLAIPLRDRAPEQYF	TGTGCCAGCAGCTTGGCCATCCCCCTCCGGGACAGGGCGCCCGAGCAGTACTTC
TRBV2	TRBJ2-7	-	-	CASILNPLKPVELAYEQYF	TGTGCCAGCATCCTAAACCCACTCAAGCCTGTTGAACTAGCCTACGAGCAGTACTTC
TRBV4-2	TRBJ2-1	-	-	CASSQDKGRGGGSGEQFF	TGTGCCAGCAGCCAAGATAAGGGGAGGGGGGGCGGTTCGGGGGAGCAGTTCTTC
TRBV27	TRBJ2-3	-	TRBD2	CASRPPLAGTTTDTQYF	TGTGCCAGCAGACCACCCCTAGCGGGTACTACCACAGATACGCAGTATTTT
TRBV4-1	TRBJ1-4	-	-	CASSQELWWLANEKLFF	TGCGCCAGCAGCCAAGAGCTGTGGTGGTTAGCTAATGAAAAACTGTTTTTT
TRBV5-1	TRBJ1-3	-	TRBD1	CASSSGTARPGNTIYF	TGCGCCAGCAGCTCAGGGACAGCCCGGCCTGGAAACACCATATATTTT
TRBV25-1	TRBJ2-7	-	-	CASSTKNYEQYF	TGTGCCAGCAGTACAAAAAACTACGAGCAGTACTTC
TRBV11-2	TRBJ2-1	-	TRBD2	CASSFRGVSHEQFF	TGTGCCAGCAGTTTCCGGGGGGTAAGTCATGAGCAGTTCTTC
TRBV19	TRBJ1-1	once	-	CASSIGTHYEAFF	TGTGCCAGTAGTATTGGGACACACTATGAAGCTTTCTTT
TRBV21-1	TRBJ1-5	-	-	CASSKELDRGQPQHF	TGTGCCAGCAGCAAAGAATTAGACAGGGGCCAGCCCCAGCATTTT
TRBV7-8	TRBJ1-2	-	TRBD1	CASSSITGVGYGYTF	TGTGCCAGCAGCTCTATAACAGGGGTAGGCTATGGCTACACCTTC
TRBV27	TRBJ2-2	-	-	CASSFTPVAGELFF	TGTGCCAGCAGTTTTACCCCCGTAGCCGGGGAGCTGTTTTTT
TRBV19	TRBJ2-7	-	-	CASSVGDYEQYF	TGTGCCAGTTCAGTAGGGGACTACGAGCAGTACTTC
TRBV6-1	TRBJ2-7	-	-	CASSEKAEGIAYEQYF	TGTGCCAGCAGTGAAAAGGCGGAGGGGATTGCCTACGAGCAGTACTTC
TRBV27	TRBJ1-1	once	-	CASSQEGPKNTEAFF	TGTGCCAGCAGCCAGGAGGGTCCTAAGAACACTGAAGCTTTCTTT
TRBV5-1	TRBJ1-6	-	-	CASSLVGGEGYNSPLHF	TGCGCCAGCAGCTTGGTGGGGGGTGAAGGATATAATTCACCCCTCCACTTT
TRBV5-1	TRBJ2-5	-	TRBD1	CASSLRVWQGVREPKETQYF	TGCGCCAGCAGCTTGAGGGTGTGGCAGGGGGTCCGAGAACCCAAAGAGACCCAGTACTTC
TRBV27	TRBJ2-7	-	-	CASSTQGTLYEQYF	TGTGCCAGCAGTACCCAGGGGACCCTCTACGAGCAGTACTTC
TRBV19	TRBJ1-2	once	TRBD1	CASSPRQGRGWGNYGYTF	TGTGCCAGTAGTCCTCGACAGGGTCGGGGGTGGGGAAACTATGGCTACACCTTC
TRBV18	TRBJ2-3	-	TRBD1	CASSPFALQGSTDTQYF	TGTGCCAGCTCCCCCTTCGCCCTACAGGGGAGCACAGATACGCAGTATTTT
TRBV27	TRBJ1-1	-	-	CASSLSTGHTEAFF	TGTGCCAGCAGTCTTTCAACAGGGCACACTGAAGCTTTCTTT
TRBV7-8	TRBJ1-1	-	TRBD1	CASSLEHRGVGSTEAFF	TGTGCCAGCAGCTTAGAGCACAGGGGAGTGGGTTCGACTGAAGCTTTCTTT
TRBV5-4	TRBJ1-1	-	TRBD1	CASSFDRGRVDTEAFF	TGTGCCAGCAGCTTTGACAGGGGCCGCGTAGACACTGAAGCTTTCTTT
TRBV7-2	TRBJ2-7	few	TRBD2	CASSLESAGEDYEQYF	TGTGCCAGCAGCTTAGAGTCCGCGGGGGAGGACTACGAGCAGTACTTC
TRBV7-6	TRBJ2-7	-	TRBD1	CASSLARTGPAYEQYF	TGTGCCAGCAGCTTAGCTAGGACAGGACCGGCCTACGAGCAGTACTTC
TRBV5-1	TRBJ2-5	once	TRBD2	CASSLDAGGQETQYF	TGCGCCAGCAGCTTGGACGCGGGGGGGCAGGAGACCCAGTACTTC
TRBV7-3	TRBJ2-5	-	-	CASSFGGVETQYF	TGTGCCAGCAGCTTCGGCGGGGTAGAGACCCAGTACTTC
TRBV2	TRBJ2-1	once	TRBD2	CASMVSWERGTYNEQFF	TGTGCCAGCATGGTATCTTGGGAGCGGGGTACCTACAATGAGCAGTTCTTC
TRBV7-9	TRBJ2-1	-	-	CASSTRREPYNEQFF	TGTGCCAGCAGCACGAGGAGGGAGCCGTACAATGAGCAGTTCTTC
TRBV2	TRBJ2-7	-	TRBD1	CASSNRDRGPYPQYF	TGTGCCAGCAGCAACCGGGACAGGGGGCCGTATCCGCAGTACTTC
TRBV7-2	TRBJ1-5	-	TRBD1	CASSLDTPGTGLRGQPQHF	TGTGCCAGCAGCTTAGATACTCCCGGGACAGGTCTCAGGGGTCAGCCCCAGCATTTT
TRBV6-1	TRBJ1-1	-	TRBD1	CASSSHRGNTEAFF	TGTGCCAGCAGTTCTCACAGGGGTAACACTGAAGCTTTCTTT
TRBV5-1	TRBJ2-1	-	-	CASSLVDLAGNYNEQFF	TGCGCCAGCAGCTTGGTGGACCTAGCTGGAAACTACAATGAGCAGTTCTTC
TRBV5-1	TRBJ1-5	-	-	CASPARQGMEYQPQHF	TGCGCCAGCCCAGCGCGGCAGGGGATGGAATATCAGCCCCAGCATTTT
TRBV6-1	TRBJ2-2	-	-	CASSNRVGTGELFF	TGTGCCAGCAGTAACAGGGTGGGCACCGGGGAGCTGTTTTTT
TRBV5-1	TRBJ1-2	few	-	CASSLDRASYGYTF	TGCGCCAGCAGCTTGGACAGGGCAAGCTATGGCTACACCTTC
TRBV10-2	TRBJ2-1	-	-	CASSESLGTGERQFF	TGCGCCAGCAGTGAGTCTCTTGGGACGGGGGAAAGGCAGTTCTTC
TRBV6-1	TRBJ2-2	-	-	CASSEASGREDGELFF	TGTGCCAGCAGTGAAGCCTCGGGCAGGGAGGACGGGGAGCTGTTTTTT
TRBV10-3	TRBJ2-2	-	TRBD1	CAISEPSYSGTGNTGELFF	TGTGCCATCAGTGAGCCTTCCTACTCCGGGACAGGGAACACCGGGGAGCTGTTTTTT
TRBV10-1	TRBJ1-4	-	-	CASSLIQGPLNEKLFF	TGCGCCAGCAGCCTAATACAGGGCCCTCTCAATGAAAAACTGTTTTTT
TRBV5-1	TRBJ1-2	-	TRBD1	CASSLNRGHGYTF	TGCGCCAGCAGCTTAAACAGGGGGCACGGCTACACCTTC
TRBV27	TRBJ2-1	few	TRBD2	CASRPRLAGAPTRYNEQFF	TGTGCCAGCAGACCCCGACTAGCGGGGGCCCCAACTAGATACAATGAGCAGTTCTTC
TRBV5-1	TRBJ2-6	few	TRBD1	CASSLRQGKDKPGANVLTF	TGCGCCAGCAGCCTCCGACAGGGGAAGGATAAGCCTGGGGCCAACGTCCTGACTTTC
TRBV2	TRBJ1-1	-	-	CASHLTEGSEAFF	TGTGCCAGCCACCTTACGGAGGGTTCTGAAGCTTTCTTT
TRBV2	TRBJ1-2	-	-	CASSGGQPRLHGYTF	TGTGCCAGCAGTGGAGGGCAGCCCAGACTCCATGGCTACACCTTC
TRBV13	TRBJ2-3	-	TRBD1	CASSSGQAADTQYF	TGTGCCAGCAGCTCCGGACAGGCCGCAGATACGCAGTATTTT